This TCR beta chain was sequenced for a study of blood T cell repertoires in COVID-19. Only one count was recorded for this clone. V was cut by 2 bases and J by 0 bases, with 5 bases left in between. Germline-derived CDR1 and CDR2 are MDHEN and SYDVKM. The length of the CDR3 is 15 residues. Assay: immunoSEQ multiplex PCR; the TCRdb copy retains only in-frame clones and omits some. Here the sample spans over 150,000 clones, about 88% being singletons. The rearrangement joins TRBV28 to TRBJ2-6, with D possibly being TRBD1 (5 bases). The sequenced sample consisted of peripheral blood. This clonotype originated in a man aged 45-65 years with COVID-19, enrolled during active disease. The CDR3 DNA reads TGTGCCAGCAGTTTACAGGGCTCTGGGGCCAACGTCCTGACTTTC. Translating gives CASSLQGSGANVLTF.